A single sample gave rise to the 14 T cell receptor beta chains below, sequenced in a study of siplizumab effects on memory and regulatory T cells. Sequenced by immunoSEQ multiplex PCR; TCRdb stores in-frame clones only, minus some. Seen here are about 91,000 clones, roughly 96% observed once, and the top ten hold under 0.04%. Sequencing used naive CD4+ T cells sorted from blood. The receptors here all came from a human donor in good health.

CDR3 sequence: CASSFAGVWPQHF. The CDR3 DNA sequence: TGTGCCAGCAGTTTCGCAGGGGTTTGGCCCCAGCATTTT. The V gene is TRBV28, the J gene TRBJ1-5, with D perhaps TRBD1 (6 bases). Germline loops: CDR1 MDHEN, CDR2 SYDVKM. V lost 3 bases, J lost 9 bases, and 12 bases lay in between. The CDR3 consists of 13 residues. Full variable domain (remainder filled in from reference TRBV28 and TRBJ1-5): DVKVTQSSRYLVKRTGEKVFLECVQDMDHENMFWYRQDPGLGLRLIYFSYDVKMKEKGDIPEGYSVSREKKERFSLILESASTNQTSMYLCASSFAGVWPQHFGDGTRLSIL.

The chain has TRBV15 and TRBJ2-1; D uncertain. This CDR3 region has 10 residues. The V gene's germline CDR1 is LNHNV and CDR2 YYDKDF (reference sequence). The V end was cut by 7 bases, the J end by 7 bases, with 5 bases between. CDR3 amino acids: CATTGNEQFF. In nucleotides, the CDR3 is TGTGCCACCACTGGGAATGAGCAGTTCTTC. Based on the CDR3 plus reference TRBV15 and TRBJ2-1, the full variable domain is DAMVIQNPRYQVTQFGKPVTLSCSQTLNHNVMYWYQQKSSQAPKLLFHYYDKDFNNEADTPDNFQSRRPNTSFCFLDIRSPGLGDTAMYLCATTGNEQFFGPGTRLTVL.

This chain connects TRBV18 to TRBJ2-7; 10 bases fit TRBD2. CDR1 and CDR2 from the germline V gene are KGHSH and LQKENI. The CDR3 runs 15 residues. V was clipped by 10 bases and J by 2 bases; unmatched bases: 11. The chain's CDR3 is CATRPALAGPYEQYF. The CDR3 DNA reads TGTGCCACCAGACCGGCACTAGCGGGGCCCTACGAGCAGTACTTC.

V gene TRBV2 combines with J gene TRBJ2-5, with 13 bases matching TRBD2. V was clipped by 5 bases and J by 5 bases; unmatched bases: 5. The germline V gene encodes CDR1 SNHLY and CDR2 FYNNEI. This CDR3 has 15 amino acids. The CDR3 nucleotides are TGTGCCAGCAGTTGGACTAGCGGGGGTGGGGAGACCCAGTACTTC. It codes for CASSWTSGGGETQYF.

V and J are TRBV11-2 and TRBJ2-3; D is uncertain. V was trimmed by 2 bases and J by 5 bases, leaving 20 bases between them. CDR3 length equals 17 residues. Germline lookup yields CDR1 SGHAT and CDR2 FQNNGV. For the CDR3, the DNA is TGTGCCAGCAGCTTAAAAGGCGCGCTGCTAGTTGGAGATACGCAGTATTTT. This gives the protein CASSLKGALLVGDTQYF.

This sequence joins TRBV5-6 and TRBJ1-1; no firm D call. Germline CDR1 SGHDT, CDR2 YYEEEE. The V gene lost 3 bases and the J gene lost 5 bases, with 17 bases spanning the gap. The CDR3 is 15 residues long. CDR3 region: CASSYVEGFGTEAFF. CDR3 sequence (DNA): TGTGCCAGCAGCTACGTAGAGGGATTCGGGACTGAAGCTTTCTTT.

The CDR3 DNA reads TGTGCCAGCAGCTTCGACCTAGGGAGGGCTAATGAAAAACTGTTTTTT. It specifies CASSFDLGRANEKLFF. J is TRBJ1-4 and V is TRBV7-8; the D is unclear. In germline, CDR1 is SGHVS, CDR2 FQNEAQ. The CDR3 is made up of 16 amino acids. V was trimmed by 3 bases and J by 3 bases, leaving 14 bases between them.

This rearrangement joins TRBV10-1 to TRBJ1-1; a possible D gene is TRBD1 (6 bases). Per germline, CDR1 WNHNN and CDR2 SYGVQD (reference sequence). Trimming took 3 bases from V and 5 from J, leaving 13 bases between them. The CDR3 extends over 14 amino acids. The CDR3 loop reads CASSDGGQGTEAFF. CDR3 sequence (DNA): TGCGCCAGCAGTGACGGGGGGCAGGGGACTGAAGCTTTCTTT.

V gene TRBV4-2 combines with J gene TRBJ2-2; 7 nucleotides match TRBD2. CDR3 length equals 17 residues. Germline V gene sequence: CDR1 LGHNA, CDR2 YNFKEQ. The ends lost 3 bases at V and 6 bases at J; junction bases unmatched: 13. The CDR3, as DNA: TGTGCCAGCAGCCACAAGATCGGGGAGGGTAGGCCCGGGGAGCTGTTTTTT. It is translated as CASSHKIGEGRPGELFF.

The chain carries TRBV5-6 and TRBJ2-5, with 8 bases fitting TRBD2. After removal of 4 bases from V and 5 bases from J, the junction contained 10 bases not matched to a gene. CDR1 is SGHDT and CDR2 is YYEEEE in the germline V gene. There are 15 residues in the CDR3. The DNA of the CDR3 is TGTGCCAGCAGCGCCCGTGGGACGGGGGGGGAGACCCAGTACTTC. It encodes CASSARGTGGETQYF.

The DNA for the CDR3 is TGTGCCAGCAGAAGGGCGGGGGGATTAAAAAGCTACGAGCAGTACTTC. Protein product: CASRRAGGLKSYEQYF. The V gene is TRBV2, the J gene TRBJ2-7; 8 bases align to TRBD2. The V gene end was trimmed by 6 bases and the J gene end by 3 bases; junction bases not matched to a gene: 13. Germline CDR1 and CDR2: SNHLY and FYNNEI. This CDR3 is 16 amino acids long.

The CDR3 spells CASSGTQGTGNTIYF. The CDR3 DNA reads TGTGCCAGCAGTGGAACACAGGGGACTGGAAACACCATATATTTT. The chain combines TRBV6-1 with TRBJ1-3; 7 positions agree with TRBD1. The CDR3 has 15 amino acids. The V and J ends lost 4 bases and 2 bases, in that order; junction bases with no gene match: 5. Germline V CDR1 and CDR2: MNHNS, SASEGT.

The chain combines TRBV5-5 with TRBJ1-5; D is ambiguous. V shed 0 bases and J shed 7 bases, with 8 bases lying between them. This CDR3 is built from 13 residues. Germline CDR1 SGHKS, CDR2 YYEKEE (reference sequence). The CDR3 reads CASSLEQTQPQHF. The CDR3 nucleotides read TGTGCCAGCAGCTTGGAACAGACCCAGCCCCAGCATTTT.

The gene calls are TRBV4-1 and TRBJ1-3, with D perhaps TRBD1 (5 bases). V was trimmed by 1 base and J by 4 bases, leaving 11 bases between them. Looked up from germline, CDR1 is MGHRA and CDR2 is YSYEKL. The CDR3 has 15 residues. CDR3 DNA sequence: TGCGCCAGCAGCCAAGTGGTAGGGGTCGGAAACACCATATATTTT. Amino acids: CASSQVVGVGNTIYF.